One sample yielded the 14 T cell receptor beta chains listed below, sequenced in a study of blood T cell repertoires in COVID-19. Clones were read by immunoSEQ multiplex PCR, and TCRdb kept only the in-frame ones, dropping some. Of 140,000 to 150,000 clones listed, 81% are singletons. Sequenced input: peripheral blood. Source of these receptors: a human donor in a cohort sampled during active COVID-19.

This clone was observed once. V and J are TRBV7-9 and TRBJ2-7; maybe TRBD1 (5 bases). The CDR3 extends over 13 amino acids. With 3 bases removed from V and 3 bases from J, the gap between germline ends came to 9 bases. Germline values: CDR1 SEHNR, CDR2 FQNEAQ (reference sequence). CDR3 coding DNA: TGTGCCAGCAGCTTTACAGGAAACTACGAGCAGTACTTC. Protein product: CASSFTGNYEQYF. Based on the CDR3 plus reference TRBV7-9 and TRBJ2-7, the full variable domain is DTGVSQNPRHKITKRGQNVTFRCDPISEHNRLYWYRQTLGQGPEFLTYFQNEAQLEKSRLLSDRFSAERPKGSFSTLEIQRTEQGDSAMYLCASSFTGNYEQYFGPGTRLTVT.

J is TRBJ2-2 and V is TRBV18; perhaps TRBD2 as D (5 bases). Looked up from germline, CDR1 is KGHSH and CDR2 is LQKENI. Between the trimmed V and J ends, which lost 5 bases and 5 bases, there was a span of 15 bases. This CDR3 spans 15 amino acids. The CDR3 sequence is CASSKTTGGTGELFF. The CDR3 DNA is TGTGCCAGCTCAAAGACTACCGGAGGAACCGGGGAGCTGTTTTTT.

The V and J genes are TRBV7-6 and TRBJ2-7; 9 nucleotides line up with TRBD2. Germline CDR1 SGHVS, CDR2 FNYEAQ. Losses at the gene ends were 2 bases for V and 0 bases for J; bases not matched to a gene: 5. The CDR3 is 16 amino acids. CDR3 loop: CASSLILAGSSYEQYF. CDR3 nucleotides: TGTGCCAGCAGCTTAATTCTAGCGGGGAGCTCCTACGAGCAGTACTTC. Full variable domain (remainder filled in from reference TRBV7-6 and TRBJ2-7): GAGVSQSPRYKVTKRGQDVALRCDPISGHVSLYWYRQALGQGPEFLTYFNYEAQQDKSGLPNDRFSAERPEGSISTLTIQRTEQRDSAMYRCASSLILAGSSYEQYFGPGTRLTVT.

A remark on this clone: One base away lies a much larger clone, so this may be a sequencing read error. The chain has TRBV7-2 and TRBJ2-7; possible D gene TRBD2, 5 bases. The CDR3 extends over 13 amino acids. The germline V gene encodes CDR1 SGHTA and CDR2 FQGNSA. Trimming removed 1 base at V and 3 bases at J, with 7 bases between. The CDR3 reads CASSLVAGYEQYF. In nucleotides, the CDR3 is TGTGCCAGCAGCTTAGTGGCGGGCTACGAGCAGTACTTC.

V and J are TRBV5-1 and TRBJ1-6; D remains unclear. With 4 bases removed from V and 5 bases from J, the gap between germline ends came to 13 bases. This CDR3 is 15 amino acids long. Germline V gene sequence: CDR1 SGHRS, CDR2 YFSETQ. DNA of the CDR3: TGCGCCAGCAGCGTGTCGGGTGATAATAATTCACCCCTCCACTTT. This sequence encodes CASSVSGDNNSPLHF.

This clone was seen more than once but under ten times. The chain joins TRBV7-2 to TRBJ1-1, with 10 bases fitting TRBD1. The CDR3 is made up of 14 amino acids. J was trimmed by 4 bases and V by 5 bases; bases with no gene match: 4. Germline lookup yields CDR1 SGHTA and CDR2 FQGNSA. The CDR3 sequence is CASSPDRGLTEAFF. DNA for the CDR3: TGTGCCAGCAGCCCCGACAGGGGGCTCACTGAAGCTTTCTTT. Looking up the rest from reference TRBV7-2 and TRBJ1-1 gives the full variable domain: GAGVSQSPSNKVTEKGKDVELRCDPISGHTALYWYRQSLGQGLEFLIYFQGNSAPDKSGLPSDRFSAERTGGSVSTLTIQRTQQEDSAVYLCASSPDRGLTEAFFGQGTRLTVV.

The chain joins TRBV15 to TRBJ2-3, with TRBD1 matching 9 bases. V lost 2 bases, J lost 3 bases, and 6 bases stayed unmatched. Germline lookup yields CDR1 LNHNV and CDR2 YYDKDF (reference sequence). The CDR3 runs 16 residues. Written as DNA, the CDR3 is TGTGCCACCAGCAGATGGACCGGGACAGGGACAGATACGCAGTATTTT. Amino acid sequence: CATSRWTGTGTDTQYF.

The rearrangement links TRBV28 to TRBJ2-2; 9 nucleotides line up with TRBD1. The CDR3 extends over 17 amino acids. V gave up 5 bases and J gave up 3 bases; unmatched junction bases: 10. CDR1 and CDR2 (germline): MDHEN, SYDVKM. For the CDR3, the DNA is TGTGCCAGCAGTGCCCACCCGGGACAGGGTGACACCGGGGAGCTGTTTTTT. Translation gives CASSAHPGQGDTGELFF.

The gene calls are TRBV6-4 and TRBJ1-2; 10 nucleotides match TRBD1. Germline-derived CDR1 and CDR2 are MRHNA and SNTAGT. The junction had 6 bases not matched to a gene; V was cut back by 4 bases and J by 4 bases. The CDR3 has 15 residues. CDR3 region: CASSATGGEIYGYTF. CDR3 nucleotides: TGTGCCAGCAGTGCGACAGGGGGCGAGATCTATGGCTACACCTTC.

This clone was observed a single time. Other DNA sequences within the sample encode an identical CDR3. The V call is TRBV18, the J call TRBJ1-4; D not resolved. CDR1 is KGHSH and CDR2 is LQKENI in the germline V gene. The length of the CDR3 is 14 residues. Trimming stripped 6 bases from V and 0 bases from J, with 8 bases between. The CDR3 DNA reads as TGTGCCAGCTCCCGGACTGCAACTAATGAAAAACTGTTTTTT. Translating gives CASSRTATNEKLFF.

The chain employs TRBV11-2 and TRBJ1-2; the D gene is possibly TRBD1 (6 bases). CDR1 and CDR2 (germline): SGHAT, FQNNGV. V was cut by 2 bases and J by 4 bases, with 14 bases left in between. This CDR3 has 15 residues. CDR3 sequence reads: CASSLRGQSIYGYTF. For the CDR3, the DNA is TGTGCCAGCAGCTTAAGAGGACAGTCCATCTATGGCTACACCTTC.

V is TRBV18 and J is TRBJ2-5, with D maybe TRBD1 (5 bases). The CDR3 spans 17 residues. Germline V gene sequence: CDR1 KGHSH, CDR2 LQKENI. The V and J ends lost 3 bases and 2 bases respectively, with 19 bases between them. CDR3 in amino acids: CASSPTPSGRWQETQYF. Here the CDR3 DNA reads TGTGCCAGCTCACCGACACCATCAGGGCGTTGGCAAGAGACCCAGTACTTC.

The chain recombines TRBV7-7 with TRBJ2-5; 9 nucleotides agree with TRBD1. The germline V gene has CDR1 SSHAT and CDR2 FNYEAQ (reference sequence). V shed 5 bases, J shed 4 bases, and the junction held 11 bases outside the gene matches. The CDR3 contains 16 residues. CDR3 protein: CASSLRRGTGRETQYF. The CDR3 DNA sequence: TGTGCCAGCAGCCTCCGTAGGGGGACAGGGAGAGAGACCCAGTACTTC. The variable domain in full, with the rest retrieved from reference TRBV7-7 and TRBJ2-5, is GAGVSQSPRYKVTKRGQDVTLRCDPISSHATLYWYQQALGQGPEFLTYFNYEAQPDKSGLPSDRFSAERPEGSISTLTIQRTEQRDSAMYRCASSLRRGTGRETQYFGPGTRLLVL.

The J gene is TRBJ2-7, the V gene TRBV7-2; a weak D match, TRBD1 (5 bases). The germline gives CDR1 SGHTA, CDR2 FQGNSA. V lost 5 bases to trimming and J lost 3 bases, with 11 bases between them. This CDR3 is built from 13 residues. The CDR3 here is CASSTRQNYEQYF. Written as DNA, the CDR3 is TGTGCCAGCAGCACCCGACAGAACTACGAGCAGTACTTC.